Listed here are 21 T cell receptor beta chains from one sample, sequenced in a study of T cell responses to AZD1222 COVID-19 vaccine. The data were produced by immunoSEQ multiplex PCR, yet TCRdb's version contains in-frame clones alone and is incomplete. Among roughly 200,000 clones, approximately 92% were seen once, and the ten largest hold 0.95% to 1.3%. This specimen was peripheral blood, taken 28 days after the second dose of the MenACWY control vaccine. The receptors stem from an adult who received the MenACWY meningococcal vaccine as a control.

The chain is built from TRBV19 and TRBJ2-7, with D perhaps being TRBD1 or TRBD2 (7 bases each). The CDR3 totals 14 residues. Germline loops: CDR1 LNHDA, CDR2 SQIVND (reference sequence). Deletions cut 6 bases from V and 6 bases from J, with 18 bases between. CDR3: CASSQQGRESEQYF. For the CDR3, the DNA is TGTGCCAGTAGCCAACAGGGGAGGGAGAGCGAGCAGTACTTC.

The table lists this clone with a count of one. The J gene is TRBJ1-4, the V gene TRBV7-9, with TRBD1 identical over 9 bases. This CDR3 has 14 amino acids. Trimming at V came to 8 bases and at J to 8 bases, leaving 9 bases not matched to a gene. Per germline, CDR1 SEHNR and CDR2 FQNEAQ (reference sequence). Here the CDR3 DNA reads TGTGCCAGCCATCCCGGACAGGGGAGGGAAAAACTGTTTTTT. This codes for CASHPGQGREKLFF.

CDR3 protein: CASSPLPGLGQGYTGELFF. As DNA, the CDR3 is TGTGCCAGCAGCCCACTCCCCGGATTGGGCCAGGGTTACACCGGGGAGCTGTTTTTT. V and J are TRBV7-9 and TRBJ2-2; the D gene is possibly TRBD1 (5 bases). CDR3 length equals 19 residues. Trimming shortened V by 5 bases and J by 3 bases, and 25 bases separated the two germline ends. Germline V gives CDR1 SEHNR, CDR2 FQNEAQ (reference sequence).

V usage is TRBV28 and J usage is TRBJ2-7; D uncertain. This CDR3 has 13 amino acids. The V gene lost 8 bases and the J gene lost 0 bases, with 11 bases spanning the gap. Germline V gene data show CDR1 as MDHEN and CDR2 as SYDVKM. CDR3 protein: CASHFTGSYEQYF. In DNA form, the CDR3 reads TGTGCCAGCCATTTTACTGGCTCCTACGAGCAGTACTTC.

J is TRBJ1-2 and V is TRBV19; TRBD1 agrees at 9 bases. Germline V gene sequence: CDR1 LNHDA, CDR2 SQIVND (reference sequence). CDR3 size: 15 residues. J lost 6 bases, V lost 3 bases, and 8 bases had no gene match. The CDR3, as DNA: TGTGCCAGTAGTATCCGGGACAGGGTATTCGATGGCTACACCTTC. Residues: CASSIRDRVFDGYTF.

V gene TRBV14 combines with J gene TRBJ2-7; D is unresolved. The CDR3 loop spans 12 amino acids. Germline V CDR1 and CDR2: SGHDN, FVKESK. Trimming left V 6 bases short and J 2 bases short, with 8 bases between. The CDR3 reads CASRGGTYEQYF. The CDR3 DNA sequence: TGTGCCAGCAGGGGTGGCACCTACGAGCAGTACTTC.

This chain joins TRBV6-2 or TRBV6-3 and TRBJ1-2; D is unclear. The CDR3 extends over 15 amino acids. Trimming removed 5 bases from V and 7 bases from J, with 20 bases in between. Per the germline V gene, CDR1 is MNHEY and CDR2 is SVGEGT. CDR3 amino acids: CASSVPGSKRGGYTF. The CDR3 nucleotides read TGTGCCAGCAGTGTCCCGGGATCAAAAAGAGGTGGCTACACCTTC.

The J gene is TRBJ1-1, the V gene TRBV5-6; D uncertain. The CDR3 sequence is 16 residues long. Deletions cut 2 bases from V and 2 bases from J, with 16 bases between. The germline CDR1 and CDR2 sequences are SGHDT and YYEEEE. CDR3 DNA sequence: TGTGCCAGCAGCTTAAGTGGAGGCACCTTAAACACTGAAGCTTTCTTT. Translation gives CASSLSGGTLNTEAFF. Full variable domain (remainder filled in from reference TRBV5-6 and TRBJ1-1): DAGVTQSPTHLIKTRGQQVTLRCSPKSGHDTVSWYQQALGQGPQFIFQYYEEEERQRGNFPDRFSGHQFPNYSSELNVNALLLGDSALYLCASSLSGGTLNTEAFFGQGTRLTVV.

This clone was seen only once. The rearrangement links TRBV9 to TRBJ1-3; D unresolved. Trimming shortened V by 3 bases and J by 1 base, and 5 bases separated the two germline ends. Germline lookup yields CDR1 SGDLS and CDR2 YYNGEE. The CDR3 loop spans 13 amino acids. The CDR3 protein is CASSDTSGNTIYF. The CDR3 nucleotides are TGTGCCAGCAGCGACACATCTGGAAACACCATATATTTT.

Only one count was recorded for this clone. The CDR3 nucleotides read TGTGCCAGCAGGGGAACTGGAAACACCATATATTTT. This encodes CASRGTGNTIYF. This chain links TRBV12-3 or TRBV12-4 with TRBJ1-3; D unclear. The ends were cut back, 6 bases at V and 2 bases at J, with 5 bases in the middle. The CDR3 covers 12 residues.

The chain is built from TRBV30 and TRBJ2-1; weak D call: TRBD2 (5 bases). V was shortened by 2 bases and J by 9 bases, with 14 bases between the two germline ends. Per germline, CDR1 GTSNPN and CDR2 SVGIG (reference sequence). The CDR3 runs to 13 residues. CDR3 DNA sequence: TGTGCCTGGAGTCCGACTCCCGCGGGTGAGCAGTTCTTC. Residues: CAWSPTPAGEQFF.

This clone was seen once. The chain recombines TRBV19 with TRBJ1-1; 7 bases map to TRBD1. The CDR3 is 14 amino acids. V shed 6 bases, J shed 1 base, and the junction held 5 bases outside the gene matches. Germline lookup yields CDR1 LNHDA and CDR2 SQIVND (reference sequence). CDR3 amino acids: CASSPQGRNTEAFF. In DNA, the CDR3 is TGTGCCAGTAGCCCACAGGGGAGGAACACTGAAGCTTTCTTT.

The V gene is TRBV19, the J gene TRBJ1-1; D gene unclear. V lost 3 bases and J 10 bases, leaving 15 bases between the germline ends. CDR3 length equals 13 residues. The V gene's germline CDR1 is LNHDA and CDR2 SQIVND (reference sequence). The CDR3 is CASSMLDLSRAFF. As DNA, the CDR3 is TGTGCCAGTAGTATGCTTGATCTAAGTAGAGCTTTCTTT.

V is TRBV11-3 and J is TRBJ2-7; D may be TRBD2 (6 bases). The CDR3 runs to 14 residues. V lost 5 bases, J lost 0 bases, and 11 bases lay in between. Germline V CDR1 and CDR2: SGHNT, YENEEA. The CDR3 DNA follows: TGTGCCAGCAGCCCCATGGGAGGCTCCTACGAGCAGTACTTC. This sequence encodes CASSPMGGSYEQYF.

As DNA, the CDR3 is TGCGCCAGCAGCTTGTTCAGCGCGGGTGCCTCCTACAATGAGCAGTTCTTC. Residues: CASSLFSAGASYNEQFF. This chain links TRBV5-1 with TRBJ2-1, with D perhaps TRBD2 (5 bases). The germline gives CDR1 SGHRS, CDR2 YFSETQ. Trimming shortened V by 1 base and J by 0 bases, and 14 bases separated the two germline ends. The CDR3 is made up of 17 amino acids.

The chain couples TRBV30 to TRBJ2-1, with D uncertain. Germline loops: CDR1 GTSNPN, CDR2 SVGIG (reference sequence). V gave up 1 base and J gave up 0 bases, with 4 bases separating them. The CDR3 loop spans 13 amino acids. The CDR3 DNA sequence: TGTGCCTGGAGTGAAAACTCCTACAATGAGCAGTTCTTC. This gives the protein CAWSENSYNEQFF.

The chain has TRBV30 and TRBJ1-4; D call uncertain. V was clipped by 2 bases and J by 6 bases, with 10 bases between them. This CDR3 is 13 amino acids long. Germline V lookup: CDR1 GTSNPN, CDR2 SVGIG (reference sequence). CDR3 coding DNA: TGTGCCTGGAGTCACGGACCGTATGAAAAACTGTTTTTT. Protein product: CAWSHGPYEKLFF.

The gene calls are TRBV7-9 and TRBJ2-5, with a possible D match to TRBD2 (5 bases). Trimming removed 1 base from V and 0 bases from J, with 9 bases in between. This CDR3 comprises 15 residues. CDR1 is SEHNR and CDR2 is FQNEAQ in the germline V gene (reference sequence). Written as DNA, the CDR3 is TGTGCCAGCAGCTTAGGAACGGGGTACCAAGAGACCCAGTACTTC. Translated, it gives CASSLGTGYQETQYF.

The rearrangement links TRBV9 to TRBJ1-1, with D maybe TRBD1 (5 bases). The CDR3 sequence is 14 residues long. V lost 2 bases to trimming and J lost 4 bases, with 12 bases between them. Germline-derived CDR1 and CDR2 are SGDLS and YYNGEE. CDR3 sequence (DNA): TGTGCCAGCAGCGTCGAAGGGGACGGCACTGAAGCTTTCTTT. It yields the protein CASSVEGDGTEAFF. The variable domain in full, with the rest retrieved from reference TRBV9 and TRBJ1-1, is DSGVTQTPKHLITATGQRVTLRCSPRSGDLSVYWYQQSLDQGLQFLIQYYNGEERAKGNILERFSAQQFPDLHSELNLSSLELGDSALYFCASSVEGDGTEAFFGQGTRLTVV.

This chain joins TRBV19 and TRBJ1-4; 7 bases align to TRBD1. The CDR3 is 14 amino acids. CDR1 and CDR2 from the germline V gene are LNHDA and SQIVND (reference sequence). After removal of 6 bases from V and 7 bases from J, the junction contained 8 bases not matched to a gene. DNA of the CDR3: TGTGCCAGTAGCGACAGGGACGCGGGTGAAAAACTGTTTTTT. This encodes CASSDRDAGEKLFF.

The V call is TRBV5-1, the J call TRBJ2-5; tentative D call: TRBD2 (6 bases). Germline loops: CDR1 SGHRS, CDR2 YFSETQ. Trimming shortened V by 7 bases and J by 5 bases, and 21 bases separated the two germline ends. This CDR3 has 15 residues. The CDR3 is CASGFGTAQVETQYF. The CDR3, as DNA: TGCGCCAGCGGTTTTGGGACTGCCCAAGTCGAGACCCAGTACTTC.